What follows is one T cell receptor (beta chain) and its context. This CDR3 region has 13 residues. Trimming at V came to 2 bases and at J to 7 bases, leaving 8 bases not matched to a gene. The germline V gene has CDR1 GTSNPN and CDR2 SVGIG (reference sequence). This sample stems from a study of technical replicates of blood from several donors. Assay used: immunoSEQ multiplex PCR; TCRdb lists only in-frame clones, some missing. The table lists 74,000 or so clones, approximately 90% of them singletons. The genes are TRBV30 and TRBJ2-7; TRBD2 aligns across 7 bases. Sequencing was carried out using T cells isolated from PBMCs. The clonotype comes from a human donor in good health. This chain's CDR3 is CAWSKVGGREQYF. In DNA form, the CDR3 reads TGTGCCTGGAGTAAAGTGGGAGGGAGGGAGCAGTACTTC.